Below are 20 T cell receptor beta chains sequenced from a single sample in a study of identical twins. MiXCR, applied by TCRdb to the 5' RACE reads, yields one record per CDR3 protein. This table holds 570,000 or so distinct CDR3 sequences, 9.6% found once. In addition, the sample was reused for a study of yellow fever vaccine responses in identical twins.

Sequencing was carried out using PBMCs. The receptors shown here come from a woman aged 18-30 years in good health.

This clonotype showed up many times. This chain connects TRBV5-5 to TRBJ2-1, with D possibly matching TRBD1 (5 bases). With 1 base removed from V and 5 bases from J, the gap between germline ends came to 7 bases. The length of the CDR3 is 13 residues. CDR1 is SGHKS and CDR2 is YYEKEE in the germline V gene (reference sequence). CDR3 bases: TGTGCCAGCAGCTTGTCAGGGCACAATGAGCAGTTCTTC. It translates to CASSLSGHNEQFF.

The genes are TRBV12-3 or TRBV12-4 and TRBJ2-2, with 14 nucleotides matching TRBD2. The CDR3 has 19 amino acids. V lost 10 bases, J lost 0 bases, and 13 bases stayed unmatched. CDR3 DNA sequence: TGTGCCATCTGTTTAGTGACTAGCGGGAGGGGTTCGAACACCGGGGAGCTGTTTTTT. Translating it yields CAICLVTSGRGSNTGELFF.

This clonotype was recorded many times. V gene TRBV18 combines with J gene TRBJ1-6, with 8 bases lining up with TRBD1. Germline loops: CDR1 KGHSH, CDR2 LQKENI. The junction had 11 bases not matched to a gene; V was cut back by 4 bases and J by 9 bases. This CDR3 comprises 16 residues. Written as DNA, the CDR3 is TGTGCCAGCTCACAAACAGGGACAGGCTCCGGTTCACCCCTCCACTTT. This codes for CASSQTGTGSGSPLHF.

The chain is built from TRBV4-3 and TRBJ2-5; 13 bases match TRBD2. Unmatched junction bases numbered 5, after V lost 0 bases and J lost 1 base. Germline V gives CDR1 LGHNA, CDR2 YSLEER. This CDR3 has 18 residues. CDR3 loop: CASSQDRGLAGAQETQYF. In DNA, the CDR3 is TGCGCCAGCAGCCAAGATAGAGGACTAGCGGGAGCCCAAGAGACCCAGTACTTC.

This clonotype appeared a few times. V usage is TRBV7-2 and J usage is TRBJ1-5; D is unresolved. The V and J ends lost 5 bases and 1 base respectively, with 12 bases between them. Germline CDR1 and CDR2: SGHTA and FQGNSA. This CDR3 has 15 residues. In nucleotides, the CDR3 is TGTGCCAGCAGCAACAATCTTGGCAGCAATCAGCCCCAGCATTTT. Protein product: CASSNNLGSNQPQHF.

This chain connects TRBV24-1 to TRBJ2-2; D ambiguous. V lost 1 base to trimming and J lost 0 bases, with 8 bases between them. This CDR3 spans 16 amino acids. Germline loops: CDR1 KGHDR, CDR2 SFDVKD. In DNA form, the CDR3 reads TGTGCCACCAGTGATTTTCGCACTTCGAACACCGGGGAGCTGTTTTTT. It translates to CATSDFRTSNTGELFF.

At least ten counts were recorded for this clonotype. The chain's CDR3 is CSVKTGFGYNEQFF. The CDR3, as DNA: TGCAGCGTCAAGACAGGGTTTGGATACAATGAGCAGTTCTTC. The rearrangement joins TRBV29-1 to TRBJ2-1, with TRBD1 identical over 7 bases. Germline V gene data show CDR1 as SQVTM and CDR2 as ANQGSEA. The CDR3 consists of 14 residues. V trimming: 6 bases; J trimming: 4 bases; junction bases outside the gene matches: 9.

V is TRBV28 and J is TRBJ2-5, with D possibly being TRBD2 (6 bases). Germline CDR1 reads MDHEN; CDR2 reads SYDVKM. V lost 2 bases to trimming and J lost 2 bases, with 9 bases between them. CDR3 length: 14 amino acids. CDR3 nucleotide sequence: TGTGCCAGCAGTTTAGTAGCGGAGCAAGAGACCCAGTACTTC. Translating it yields CASSLVAEQETQYF.

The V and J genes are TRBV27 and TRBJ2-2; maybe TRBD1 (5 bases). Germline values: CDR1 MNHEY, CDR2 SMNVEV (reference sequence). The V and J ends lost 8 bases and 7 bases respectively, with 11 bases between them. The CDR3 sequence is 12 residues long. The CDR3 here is CASGVGRGELFF. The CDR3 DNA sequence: TGTGCCAGCGGGGTGGGGCGCGGGGAGCTGTTTTTT.

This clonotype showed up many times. The CDR3 bases are TGTGCCAGCAGTTTAATGGTGCCGTACTATGAGGGAGATACGCAGTATTTT. It yields the protein CASSLMVPYYEGDTQYF. The chain couples TRBV12-3 or TRBV12-4 to TRBJ2-3, with D possibly being TRBD2 (5 bases). The CDR3 length is 17 residues. With 2 bases removed from V and 5 bases from J, the gap between germline ends came to 20 bases.

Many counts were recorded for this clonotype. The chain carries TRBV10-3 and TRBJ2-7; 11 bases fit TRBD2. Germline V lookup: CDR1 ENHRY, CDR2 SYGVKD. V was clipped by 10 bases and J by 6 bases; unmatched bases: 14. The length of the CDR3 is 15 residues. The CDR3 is CATDAGASGRIEQYF. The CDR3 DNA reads TGTGCCACCGACGCCGGGGCTAGCGGGAGGATCGAGCAGTACTTC.

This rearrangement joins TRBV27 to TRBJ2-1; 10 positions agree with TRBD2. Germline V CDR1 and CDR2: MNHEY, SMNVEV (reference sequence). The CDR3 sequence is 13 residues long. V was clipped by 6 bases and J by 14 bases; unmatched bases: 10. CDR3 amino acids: CASRGASGRGEFF. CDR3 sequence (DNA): TGTGCCAGCAGAGGGGCTAGCGGGAGAGGGGAGTTCTTC.

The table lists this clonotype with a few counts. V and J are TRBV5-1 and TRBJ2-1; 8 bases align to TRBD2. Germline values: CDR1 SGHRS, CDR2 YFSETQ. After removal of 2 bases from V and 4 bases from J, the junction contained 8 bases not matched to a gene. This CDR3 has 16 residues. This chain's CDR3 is CASSFGSQREYNEQFF. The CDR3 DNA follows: TGCGCCAGCAGCTTTGGTTCGCAGCGGGAGTACAATGAGCAGTTCTTC.

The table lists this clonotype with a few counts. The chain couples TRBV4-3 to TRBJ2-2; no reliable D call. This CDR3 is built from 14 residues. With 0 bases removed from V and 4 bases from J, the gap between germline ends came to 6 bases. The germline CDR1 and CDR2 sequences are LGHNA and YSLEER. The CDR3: CASSQDVGTGELFF. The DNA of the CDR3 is TGCGCCAGCAGCCAAGATGTCGGCACCGGGGAGCTGTTTTTT.

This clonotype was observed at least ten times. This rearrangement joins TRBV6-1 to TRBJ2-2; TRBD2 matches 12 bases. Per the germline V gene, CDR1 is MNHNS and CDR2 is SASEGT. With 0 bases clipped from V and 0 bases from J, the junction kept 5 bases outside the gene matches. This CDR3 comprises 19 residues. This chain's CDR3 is CASSEAVLAGGANTGELFF. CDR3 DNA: TGTGCCAGCAGTGAAGCTGTGCTAGCGGGGGGGGCGAACACCGGGGAGCTGTTTTTT.

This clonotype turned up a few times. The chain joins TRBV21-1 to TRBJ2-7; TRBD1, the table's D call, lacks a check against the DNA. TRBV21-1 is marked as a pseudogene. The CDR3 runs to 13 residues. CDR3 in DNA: TGTGCCAGCAGCGGGGACAGGGATGGCGAGCAGTACTTC. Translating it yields CASSGDRDGEQYF.

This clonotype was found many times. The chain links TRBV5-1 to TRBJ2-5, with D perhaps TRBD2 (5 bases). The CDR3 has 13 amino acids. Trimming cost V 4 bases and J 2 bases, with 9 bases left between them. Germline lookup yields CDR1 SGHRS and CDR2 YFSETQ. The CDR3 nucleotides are TGCGCCAGCAGCCTACTAGTACAAGAGACCCAGTACTTC. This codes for CASSLLVQETQYF.

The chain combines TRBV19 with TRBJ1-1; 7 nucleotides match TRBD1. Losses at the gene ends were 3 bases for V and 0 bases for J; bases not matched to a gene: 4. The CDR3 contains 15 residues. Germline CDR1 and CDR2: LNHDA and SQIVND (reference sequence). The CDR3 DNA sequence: TGTGCCAGTAGTATTCGGGACAGTATGAACACTGAAGCTTTCTTT. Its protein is CASSIRDSMNTEAFF. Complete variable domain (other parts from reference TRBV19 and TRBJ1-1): DGGITQSPKYLFRKEGQNVTLSCEQNLNHDAMYWYRQDPGQGLRLIYYSQIVNDFQKGDIAEGYSVSREKKESFPLTVTSAQKNPTAFYLCASSIRDSMNTEAFFGQGTRLTVV.

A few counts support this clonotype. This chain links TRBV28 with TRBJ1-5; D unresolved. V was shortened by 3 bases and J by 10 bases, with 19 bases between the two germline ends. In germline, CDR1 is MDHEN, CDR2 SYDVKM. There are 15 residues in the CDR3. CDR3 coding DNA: TGTGCCAGCAGTTTTGCGTTAGGACGGCAAGTTCCCCAGCATTTT. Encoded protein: CASSFALGRQVPQHF.

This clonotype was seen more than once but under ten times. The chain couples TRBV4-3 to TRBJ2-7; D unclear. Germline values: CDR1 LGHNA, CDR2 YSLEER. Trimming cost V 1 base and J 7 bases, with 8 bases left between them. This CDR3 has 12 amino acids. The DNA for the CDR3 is TGCGCCAGCAGCCAAGGGGCCGAGGAGCAGTACTTC. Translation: CASSQGAEEQYF.